This TCR beta chain was recovered during a study of type 1 regulatory T cells. TCRdb itself ran the reads through MiXCR, one entry per CDR3 protein. The top ten clones hold just over 8% of a sample with about 42,000 distinct CDR3 sequences, 10% to 15% of them seen once. The CDR3 runs 14 residues. The germline V and J ends were trimmed by 8 bases and 0 bases, with 15 bases remaining between them. Germline V gene data show CDR1 as DFQATT and CDR2 as SNEGSKA (reference sequence). The table lists this clonotype with many counts. Its target is not known. The material sequenced was cultured non-Tr1 T cells, either the whole culture or a sorted T cell fraction (not recorded which). V gene TRBV20-1 combines with J gene TRBJ2-3; perhaps TRBD2 as D (6 bases). This sequence was found in a human donor in good health. As DNA, the CDR3 is TGCAGTCTTAGGAGGGCCCAGAGCACAGATACGCAGTATTTT. Translation gives CSLRRAQSTDTQYF.